The 17 T cell receptor beta chains below come from one sample, sequenced in a study of chemoradiotherapy in HPV16-positive cancers. Profiling relied on immunoSEQ multiplex PCR, and the TCRdb table lists in-frame clones only, not all of them. The repertoire consists of approximately 8,300 clones, with approximately 78% occurring once and the leading ten covering approximately 11%. This sample was obtained from a patient who underwent chemoradiotherapy. These TCRs come from a human donor with HPV-associated anogenital cancer.

V usage is TRBV6-1 and J usage is TRBJ1-3, with D uncertain. Germline-derived CDR1 and CDR2 are MNHNS and SASEGT. The CDR3 covers 14 residues. Trimming took off 0 bases at V and 5 bases at J, with 8 bases between the two ends. DNA for the CDR3: TGTGCCAGCAGTGAAGCGCCGCTCAGAAACACCATATATTTT. Encoded protein: CASSEAPLRNTIYF.

This clone was seen more than once but under ten times. The rearrangement uses TRBV6-6 and TRBJ1-2; 8 bases fit TRBD1. V was clipped by 4 bases and J by 3 bases; unmatched bases: 1. CDR1 and CDR2 (germline): MNHNY, SVGAGI (reference sequence). The length of the CDR3 is 13 residues. This CDR3 is CASSSTGDYGYTF. CDR3 coding DNA: TGTGCCAGCAGTTCGACAGGGGACTATGGCTACACCTTC.

This chain links TRBV10-2 with TRBJ2-7; D tentatively reads TRBD1 or TRBD2 (7 bases each). Germline-derived CDR1 and CDR2 are WSHSY and SAAADI. There are 13 residues in the CDR3. CDR3 in amino acids: CATGGQRKYEQYF. The CDR3 bases are TGCGCTACGGGGGGACAGAGGAAATACGAGCAGTACTTC.

In its sample, this clone was seen a few times. V gene TRBV6-4 combines with J gene TRBJ2-1; TRBD2 might be the D (5 bases). The CDR3 contains 13 residues. Trimming cost V 4 bases and J 8 bases, with 12 bases left between them. Per the germline V gene, CDR1 is MRHNA and CDR2 is SNTAGT. The CDR3 sequence: CASSVRTHDEQFF. CDR3 DNA: TGTGCCAGCAGTGTCCGGACTCACGATGAGCAGTTCTTC.

This clone has more than one count but fewer than ten. The chain is built from TRBV28 and TRBJ1-3, with a tentative D call TRBD1 (6 bases). Trimming shortened V by 5 bases and J by 4 bases, and 12 bases separated the two germline ends. The CDR3 length is 14 residues. Germline V gene data show CDR1 as MDHEN and CDR2 as SYDVKM. The CDR3 loop is CASSQPGTGNTIYF. CDR3 nucleotide sequence: TGTGCCAGCAGTCAACCCGGGACAGGAAACACCATATATTTT.

The gene calls are TRBV19 and TRBJ1-5; no firm D call. The CDR3 loop spans 15 amino acids. Trimming shortened V by 3 bases and J by 0 bases, and 9 bases separated the two germline ends. Looked up from germline, CDR1 is LNHDA and CDR2 is SQIVND (reference sequence). The CDR3 DNA reads as TGTGCCAGTAGTATGCGGCAGGATAGCAATCAGCCCCAGCATTTT. Its translation is CASSMRQDSNQPQHF.

The chain has TRBV7-3 and TRBJ1-1, with 9 bases fitting TRBD1. The CDR3 contains 19 residues. V was pared by 1 base and J by 5 bases, with 17 bases of the junction left unmatched. Germline assignment: CDR1 SGHTA and CDR2 FQGTGA. The CDR3 is CASSLRPVDRGSGWTEAFF. The CDR3 nucleotides read TGTGCCAGCAGCTTAAGACCGGTGGACAGGGGCTCGGGTTGGACTGAAGCTTTCTTT.

The V gene is TRBV19, the J gene TRBJ1-4; D remains ambiguous. V dropped 3 bases and J dropped 5 bases, with 10 bases sitting between them. CDR1 and CDR2 from the germline V gene are LNHDA and SQIVND (reference sequence). The CDR3 is made up of 14 amino acids. The CDR3 DNA reads as TGTGCCAGTAGTATGACCAGGAGCAATGAAAAACTGTTTTTT. Residues: CASSMTRSNEKLFF.

CDR3 sequence: CASSPRQVTNSPLHF. The CDR3 bases are TGTGCCAGCAGCCCCCGACAGGTGACTAATTCACCCCTCCACTTT. This sequence joins TRBV9 and TRBJ1-6, with D possibly TRBD1 on 6 matching bases. Germline V gene sequence: CDR1 SGDLS, CDR2 YYNGEE. This CDR3 comprises 15 residues. V was clipped by 4 bases and J by 6 bases, with 14 bases between them. Supplemented by reference TRBV9 and TRBJ1-6, the full variable domain reads DSGVTQTPKHLITATGQRVTLRCSPRSGDLSVYWYQQSLDQGLQFLIQYYNGEERAKGNILERFSAQQFPDLHSELNLSSLELGDSALYFCASSPRQVTNSPLHFGNGTRLTVT.

The chain uses TRBV5-1 and TRBJ2-1; 14 nucleotides align to TRBD2. The V gene end was trimmed by 4 bases and the J gene end by 8 bases; junction bases not matched to a gene: 8. Germline-derived CDR1 and CDR2 are SGHRS and YFSETQ. There are 16 residues in the CDR3. For the CDR3, the DNA is TGCGCCAGCAGCGGACTCGGGACTAGCGGGGGTTATGAGCAGTTCTTC. Residues: CASSGLGTSGGYEQFF.

This clone was detected only a few times. This sequence joins TRBV4-1 and TRBJ1-5, with D hard to call. The V and J ends lost 0 bases and 4 bases respectively, with 13 bases between them. Per the germline V gene, CDR1 is MGHRA and CDR2 is YSYEKL. CDR3 length: 16 amino acids. The CDR3 protein is CASSQDGGIGNQPQHF. The CDR3, as DNA: TGCGCCAGCAGCCAAGATGGAGGGATCGGGAATCAGCCCCAGCATTTT.

This sequence joins TRBV11-2 and TRBJ1-2, with a weak D call TRBD1 (6 bases). The CDR3 is made up of 13 amino acids. The V end lost 5 bases, the J end lost 5 bases, and 12 bases lay between the germline ends. Per germline, CDR1 SGHAT and CDR2 FQNNGV. The CDR3 region is CASSRDRRYGYTF. The DNA for the CDR3 is TGTGCCAGCAGCCGAGACAGGAGATATGGCTACACCTTC. Full variable domain (rest looked up from reference TRBV11-2 and TRBJ1-2): EAGVAQSPRYKIIEKRQSVAFWCNPISGHATLYWYQQILGQGPKLLIQFQNNGVVDDSQLPKDRFSAERLKGVDSTLKIQPAKLEDSAVYLCASSRDRRYGYTFGSGTRLTVV.

The chain links TRBV7-2 to TRBJ1-2; no reliable D call. Germline V gene lookup returns CDR1 SGHTA and CDR2 FQGNSA. V lost 1 base to trimming and J lost 3 bases, with 9 bases between them. The CDR3 runs 14 residues. This CDR3 is CASSLGVGYYGYTF. CDR3 nucleotide sequence: TGTGCCAGCAGCTTAGGTGTAGGGTACTATGGCTACACCTTC.

In this sample, this clone turned up once. The gene calls are TRBV5-5 and TRBJ1-5; 7 nucleotides agree with TRBD1. Germline CDR1 SGHKS, CDR2 YYEKEE (reference sequence). V lost 4 bases and J lost 5; bases outside the gene matches: 15. This CDR3 region has 17 residues. The CDR3 loop is CASSRRGETGSYQPQHF. CDR3 nucleotides: TGTGCCAGCAGCCGGCGTGGCGAGACAGGGTCTTATCAGCCCCAGCATTTT. Filled out from reference TRBV5-5 and TRBJ1-5, the complete variable domain reads DAGVTQSPTHLIKTRGQQVTLRCSPISGHKSVSWYQQVLGQGPQFIFQYYEKEERGRGNFPDRFSARQFPNYSSELNVNALLLGDSALYLCASSRRGETGSYQPQHFGDGTRLSIL.

The chain combines TRBV7-9 with TRBJ1-1; D unclear. From germline, CDR1 is SEHNR and CDR2 FQNEAQ (reference sequence). Between the trimmed V and J ends, which lost 3 bases and 11 bases, there was a span of 10 bases. The CDR3 has 11 residues. The CDR3 reads CASSLIFGAFF. In nucleotides, the CDR3 is TGTGCCAGCAGCTTGATCTTTGGTGCTTTCTTT.

The J gene is TRBJ1-5, the V gene TRBV27; no clear D gene. The ends were cut back, 3 bases at V and 5 bases at J, with 14 bases in the middle. In germline, CDR1 is MNHEY, CDR2 SMNVEV (reference sequence). This CDR3 contains 15 residues. The CDR3 protein is CASSFDSLAHQPQHF. CDR3 coding DNA: TGTGCCAGCAGTTTTGATTCCCTCGCACATCAGCCCCAGCATTTT.

The gene calls are TRBV7-9 and TRBJ2-7; maybe TRBD1 (6 bases). V gave up 3 bases and J gave up 6 bases, with 12 bases separating them. This CDR3 region has 13 residues. Germline assignment: CDR1 SEHNR and CDR2 FQNEAQ (reference sequence). The CDR3 DNA reads TGTGCCAGCAGCTTCACCACAGGGAGCGAGCAGTACTTC. It yields the protein CASSFTTGSEQYF.